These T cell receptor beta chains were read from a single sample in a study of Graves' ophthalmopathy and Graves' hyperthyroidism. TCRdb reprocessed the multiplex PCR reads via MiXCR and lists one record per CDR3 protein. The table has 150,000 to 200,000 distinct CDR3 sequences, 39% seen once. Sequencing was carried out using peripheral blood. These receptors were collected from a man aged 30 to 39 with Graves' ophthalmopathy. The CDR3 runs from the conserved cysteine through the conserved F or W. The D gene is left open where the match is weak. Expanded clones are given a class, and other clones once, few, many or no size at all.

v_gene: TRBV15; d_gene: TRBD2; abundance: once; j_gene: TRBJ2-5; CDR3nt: TGTGCCACCAGCAGGGCGGGAGGGATAGCAGAGACCCAGTACTTC; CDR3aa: CATSRAGGIAETQYF
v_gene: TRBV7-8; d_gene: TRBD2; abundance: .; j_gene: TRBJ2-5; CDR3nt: TGTGCCAGCAGCGCCACTAGCGGGGTACAAGAGACCCAGTACTTC; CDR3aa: CASSATSGVQETQYF
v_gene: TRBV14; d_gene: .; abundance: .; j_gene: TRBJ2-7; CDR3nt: TGTGCCAGCAGCCAAGATTGGGCAGGGAACCCCTACGAGCAGTACTTC; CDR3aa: CASSQDWAGNPYEQYF
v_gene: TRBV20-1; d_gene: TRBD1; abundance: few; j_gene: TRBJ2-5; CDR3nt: TGCAGTGCTGACACCCCGGGGAGAGCAGGGGGATGGGGGCAAGAGACCCAGTACTTC; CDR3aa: CSADTPGRAGGWGQETQYF
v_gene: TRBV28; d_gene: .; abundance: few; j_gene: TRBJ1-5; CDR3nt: TGTGCCAGCAGGTGGGCTGTCGGCAATCAGCCCCAGCATTTT; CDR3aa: CASRWAVGNQPQHF
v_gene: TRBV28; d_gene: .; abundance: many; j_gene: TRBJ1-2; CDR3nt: TGTGCCAGCAGTTTATACAGCTACAGTGGAGGCTACACCTTC; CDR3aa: CASSLYSYSGGYTF
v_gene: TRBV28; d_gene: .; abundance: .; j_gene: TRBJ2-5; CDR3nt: TGTGCCATCTTACCCCCGTCTTCGGGGGAAGAGACCCAGTACTTC; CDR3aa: CAILPPSSGEETQYF
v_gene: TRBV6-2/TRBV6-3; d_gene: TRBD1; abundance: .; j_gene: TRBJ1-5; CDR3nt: TGTGCCACCAGATCGCGGGACAGGGCCCTTGATAGCAATCAGCCCCAGCATTTT; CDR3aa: CATRSRDRALDSNQPQHF
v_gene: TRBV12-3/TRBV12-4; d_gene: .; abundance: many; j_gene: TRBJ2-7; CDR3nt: TGTGCCAGCAGTTTAAACCTCGGCCACGAGCAGTACTTC; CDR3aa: CASSLNLGHEQYF
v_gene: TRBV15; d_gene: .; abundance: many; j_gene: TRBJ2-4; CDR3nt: TGTGCCACCAGCAGATCCGGAAACATTCAGTACTTC; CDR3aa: CATSRSGNIQYF
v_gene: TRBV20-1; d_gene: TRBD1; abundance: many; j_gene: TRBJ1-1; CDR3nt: TGCAGTGCTCCTCAGGGGGACCCAAACACTGAAGCTTTCTTT; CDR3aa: CSAPQGDPNTEAFF
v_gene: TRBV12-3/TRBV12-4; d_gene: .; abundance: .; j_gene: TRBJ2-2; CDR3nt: TGTGCCAGCAGTTTACAGGGTTATGACACCGGGGAGCTGTTTTTT; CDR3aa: CASSLQGYDTGELFF
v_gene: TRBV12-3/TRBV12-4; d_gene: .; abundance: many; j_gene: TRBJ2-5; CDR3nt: TGTGCCAGCAGTGCCGAAGAGACCCAGTACTTC; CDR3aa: CASSAEETQYF
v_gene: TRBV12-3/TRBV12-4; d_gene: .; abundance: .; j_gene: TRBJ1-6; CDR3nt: TGTGCCAGCAGTTTAGACAGGGAGCCCCGGGATTCACCCCTCCACTTT; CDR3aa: CASSLDREPRDSPLHF
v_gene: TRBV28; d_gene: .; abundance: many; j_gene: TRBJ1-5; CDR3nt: TGTGCCAGCAGTTTATTTGCGGGAAAAAATCAGCCCCAGCATTTT; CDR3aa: CASSLFAGKNQPQHF
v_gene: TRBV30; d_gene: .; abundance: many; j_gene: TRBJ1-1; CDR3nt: TGTGCCTGGGATCAGAACACTGAAGCTTTCTTT; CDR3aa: CAWDQNTEAFF
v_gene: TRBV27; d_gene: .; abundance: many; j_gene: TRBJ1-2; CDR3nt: TGTGCCAGCAGTTTAGTTGGGGCTAAAAACTATGGCTACACCTTC; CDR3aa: CASSLVGAKNYGYTF
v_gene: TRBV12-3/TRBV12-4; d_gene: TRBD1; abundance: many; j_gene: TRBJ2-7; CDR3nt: TGTGCCAGCAGTTTGGAGACAGGGGACTACGAGCAGTACTTC; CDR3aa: CASSLETGDYEQYF
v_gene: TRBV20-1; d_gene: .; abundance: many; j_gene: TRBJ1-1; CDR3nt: TGCAGTGCTAGAGAGGGAGCACTTATGAACACTGAAGCTTTCTTT; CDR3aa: CSAREGALMNTEAFF
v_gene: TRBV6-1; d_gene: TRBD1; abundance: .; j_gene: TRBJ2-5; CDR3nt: TGTGCCAGCGAAGGACAGGGGGTCTGGAAGACCCAGTACTTC; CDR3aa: CASEGQGVWKTQYF
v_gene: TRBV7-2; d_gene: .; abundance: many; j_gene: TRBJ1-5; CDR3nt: TGTGCCAGCAGCCCGGGACTTACAAATCAGCCCCAGCATTTT; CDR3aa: CASSPGLTNQPQHF
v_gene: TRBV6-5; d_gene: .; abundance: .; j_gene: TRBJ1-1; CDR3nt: TGTGCCAGCAGTTCTATAGGGACGGCGAACACTGAAGCTTTCTTT; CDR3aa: CASSSIGTANTEAFF